The 16 T cell receptor beta chains below come from one sample, sequenced in a study of shared clonotypes between healthy human individuals. Profiled with immunoSEQ multiplex PCR; TCRdb holds only in-frame clones, not every one. The top ten hold approximately 0.07% of the sample, which has about 180,000 clones, approximately 92% seen once. The sample consisted of naive CD4+ T cells sorted from blood. Subset denoted: CD45RA+ positively selected. These receptor sequences come from a woman in her twenties or thirties in good health.

J is TRBJ1-1 and V is TRBV18; D is possibly TRBD1 (5 bases). From germline, CDR1 is KGHSH and CDR2 LQKENI. This CDR3 has 14 amino acids. The germline V and J ends were trimmed by 3 bases and 2 bases, with 10 bases remaining between them. Here the CDR3 reads CASSPEGANTEAFF. CDR3 DNA: TGTGCCAGCTCACCGGAAGGGGCCAACACTGAAGCTTTCTTT.

The rearrangement joins TRBV5-4 to TRBJ2-3; D call uncertain. Trimming removed 2 bases at V and 3 bases at J, with 13 bases between. This CDR3 spans 15 amino acids. The germline CDR1 and CDR2 sequences are SGHNT and YYREEE (reference sequence). This chain's CDR3 is CASSLGVGLTDTQYF. DNA of the CDR3: TGTGCCAGCAGCTTAGGTGTAGGATTGACAGATACGCAGTATTTT.

The CDR3 region has the DNA TGTGCCAGCTCACCGTCCTCCGTGGGGATGCATGAGCAGTTCTTC. It translates to CASSPSSVGMHEQFF. The chain is built from TRBV18 and TRBJ2-1; D is unclear. The germline CDR1 and CDR2 sequences are KGHSH and LQKENI. The CDR3 has 15 residues. The V end lost 3 bases, the J end lost 8 bases, and 17 bases lay between the germline ends.

The rearrangement joins TRBV18 to TRBJ1-2; D ambiguous. This CDR3 spans 13 amino acids. Trimming shortened V by 1 base and J by 6 bases, and 9 bases separated the two germline ends. Germline assignment: CDR1 KGHSH and CDR2 LQKENI. The CDR3 DNA sequence: TGTGCCAGCTCACCACAGGGATCGGATGGCTACACCTTC. Its translation is CASSPQGSDGYTF.

This chain links TRBV2 with TRBJ2-1; tentatively, D is TRBD2 (5 bases). From germline, CDR1 is SNHLY and CDR2 FYNNEI. Trimming took off 4 bases at V and 5 bases at J, with 9 bases between the two ends. CDR3 length equals 13 residues. This chain's CDR3 is CASSVGADNEQFF. CDR3 in DNA: TGTGCCAGCAGTGTCGGAGCGGACAATGAGCAGTTCTTC.

This chain links TRBV2 with TRBJ2-5; D remains unclear. The germline gives CDR1 SNHLY, CDR2 FYNNEI. Trimming stripped 2 bases from V and 4 bases from J, with 8 bases between. This CDR3 has 13 amino acids. The CDR3 DNA is TGTGCCAGCAGTGAACAGGTCCCAGAGACCCAGTACTTC. Protein sequence: CASSEQVPETQYF.

This chain joins TRBV23-1 and TRBJ1-5; D is ambiguous. TRBV23-1 qualifies as an ORF whose function is uncertain. Trimming shortened V by 2 bases and J by 3 bases, and 8 bases separated the two germline ends. This CDR3 is 14 amino acids long. In nucleotides, the CDR3 is TGCGCCAGCAGTCAACCCAAGGACAATCAGCCCCAGCATTTT. Encoded protein: CASSQPKDNQPQHF.

The gene calls are TRBV2 and TRBJ2-2; possible D gene TRBD2, 7 bases. The CDR3 is 15 residues long. The V and J ends lost 7 bases and 2 bases respectively, with 14 bases between them. Per the germline V gene, CDR1 is SNHLY and CDR2 is FYNNEI. This chain's CDR3 is CASKGGTPNTGELFF. The DNA for the CDR3 is TGTGCCAGCAAGGGAGGGACACCCAACACCGGGGAGCTGTTTTTT. Together with reference TRBV2 and TRBJ2-2, the CDR3 gives the full variable domain: EPEVTQTPSHQVTQMGQEVILRCVPISNHLYFYWYRQILGQKVEFLVSFYNNEISEKSEIFDDQFSVERPDGSNFTLKIRSTKLEDSAMYFCASKGGTPNTGELFFGEGSRLTVL.

The chain is built from TRBV6-6 and TRBJ1-1, with 11 bases that match TRBD1. Germline lookup yields CDR1 MNHNY and CDR2 SVGAGI (reference sequence). The CDR3 is made up of 16 amino acids. V dropped 5 bases and J dropped 0; count of bases not matched to a gene: 5. Here the CDR3 DNA reads TGTGCCAGCAGTAAGGACAGGGGGCCTATGAACACTGAAGCTTTCTTT. It is translated as CASSKDRGPMNTEAFF.

V usage is TRBV19 and J usage is TRBJ1-5, with D perhaps matching TRBD1 (6 bases). With 8 bases removed from V and 3 bases from J, the gap between germline ends came to 17 bases. This CDR3 is 15 amino acids long. Germline CDR1 and CDR2: LNHDA and SQIVND (reference sequence). For the CDR3, the DNA is TGTGCCAGTCTAGGCTCCGGGACATCCAATCAGCCCCAGCATTTT. Its protein product is CASLGSGTSNQPQHF.

The rearrangement joins TRBV6-5 to TRBJ2-7, with D uncertain. The CDR3 length is 15 residues. CDR1 is MNHEY, CDR2 SVGAGI, per germline. With 5 bases removed from V and 4 bases from J, the gap between germline ends came to 18 bases. CDR3: CASSTAQDTTYEQYF. For the CDR3, the DNA is TGTGCCAGCAGTACGGCGCAGGATACTACTTACGAGCAGTACTTC.

V is TRBV7-8 and J is TRBJ2-5; D is unresolved. The DNA end favors TRBJ2-7, so the J call may be wrong. The CDR3 covers 12 residues. Germline CDR1 and CDR2: SGHVS and FQNEAQ. The CDR3 spells CASSFRFGEQYF. CDR3 sequence (DNA): TGTGCCAGCAGCTTTCGGTTCGGCGAGCAGTACTTC.

The CDR3 reads CASSLRQGTLNQPQHF. The CDR3 nucleotides read TGTGCCAGCAGTTTACGTCAGGGCACCCTAAATCAGCCCCAGCATTTT. The chain has TRBV28 and TRBJ1-5; maybe TRBD1 (5 bases). Germline-derived CDR1 and CDR2 are MDHEN and SYDVKM. The CDR3 has 16 amino acids. Deletions cut 2 bases from V and 4 bases from J, with 15 bases between.

The chain is built from TRBV15 and TRBJ2-7; TRBD2 matches 10 bases. This CDR3 has 16 residues. Germline V gene sequence: CDR1 LNHNV, CDR2 YYDKDF (reference sequence). With 0 bases clipped from V and 6 bases from J, the junction kept 8 bases outside the gene matches. The CDR3: CATSREWLAGDREQYF. DNA for the CDR3: TGTGCCACCAGCAGAGAGTGGCTAGCGGGAGATCGCGAGCAGTACTTC.

The V and J genes are TRBV5-4 and TRBJ2-5, with D possibly TRBD1 on 5 matching bases. CDR1 is SGHNT and CDR2 is YYREEE in the germline V gene (reference sequence). The V end was cut by 3 bases, the J end by 1 base, with 10 bases between. The CDR3 runs 14 residues. The CDR3 coding sequence is TGTGCCAGCAGCTCGCAGGGTTCCCAAGAGACCCAGTACTTC. It specifies CASSSQGSQETQYF.

The chain combines TRBV18 with TRBJ2-7; TRBD1 aligns across 8 bases. The V gene end was trimmed by 4 bases and the J gene end by 1 base; junction bases not matched to a gene: 6. The CDR3 spans 15 residues. Looked up from germline, CDR1 is KGHSH and CDR2 is LQKENI. The CDR3 protein is CASSQADRVSYEQYF. The CDR3 coding sequence is TGTGCCAGCTCACAGGCGGACAGGGTATCCTACGAGCAGTACTTC.